This T cell receptor (beta chain) was recovered during a study of cytomegalovirus exposure and HLA in healthy donors. The PCR contained 60 Vbeta and 13 Jbeta primers. The method was immunoSEQ multiplex PCR; TCRdb's version includes in-frame clones alone and lacks a portion of them. The sample records 200,000 to 250,000 clones, 80% to 85% being singletons. Findings and caveats of the study: HLA-A and HLA-B allele assignments for most subjects were reportedly predicted accurately using TCR beta sequences.

For this clone: The antigen is not known.

The clonotype comes from a woman in her sixties in good health and CMV-seropositive. The specimen sequenced was PBMCs.

The CDR3 DNA follows: TGCAGCGTTGGGGACACCAGCACAGATACGCAGTATTTT. It translates to CSVGDTSTDTQYF. The rearrangement joins TRBV29-1 to TRBJ2-3; possibly TRBD1 for D (6 bases). V was clipped by 4 bases and J by 0 bases, with 8 bases between them. The CDR3 spans 13 residues. Germline V gives CDR1 SQVTM, CDR2 ANQGSEA.